The rows below give T cell receptor beta chains drawn from one sample of a study of blood T cell repertoires in COVID-19. Data came from immunoSEQ multiplex PCR; TCRdb stores just in-frame clones and leaves some out. Of hundreds of thousands of clones listed, about four fifths were seen once; the top ten hold approximately 4.9%. The specimen was PBMCs or T cells enriched from blood (not recorded which). Receptors were obtained from a woman between 50 and 59 years old who had been exposed to COVID-19. Each CDR3 is given with its conserved first and last residue. The D gene is left open where the match is weak. Size values are once, few and many counts, or a class for expanded clones, and some rows have none.

TRBJ2-2	TRBV18	.	.	CASSPLGAAGEAGELFF	TGTGCCAGCTCACCACTGGGGGCGGCGGGGGAGGCCGGGGAGCTGTTTTTT
TRBJ2-3	TRBV5-1	once	.	CASSLRTTRDTQYF	TGCGCCAGCAGCTTGCGGACGACTAGAGATACGCAGTATTTT
TRBJ2-3	TRBV11-2	.	.	CASSFRGYSTDTQYF	TGTGCCAGCAGCTTTCGAGGTTACAGCACAGATACGCAGTATTTT
TRBJ2-2	TRBV28	.	.	CASTPGWPNTGELFF	TGTGCCAGCACCCCAGGGTGGCCGAACACCGGGGAGCTGTTTTTT
TRBJ1-1	TRBV6-1	.	.	CASSENRLNTEAFF	TGTGCCAGCAGTGAAAACAGGCTGAACACTGAAGCTTTCTTT
TRBJ2-2	TRBV19	.	.	CASSIGSTGELFF	TGTGCCAGTAGTATAGGGAGCACCGGGGAGCTGTTTTTT
TRBJ2-5	TRBV5-1	.	.	CASSFGPQETQYF	TGCGCCAGCAGCTTTGGGCCTCAAGAGACCCAGTACTTC
TRBJ1-1	TRBV24-1	.	.	CATSDSTRRAFF	TGTGCCACCAGTGATTCAACCCGGAGGGCTTTCTTT
TRBJ2-5	TRBV24-1	.	.	CATSEAGPSGRSETQYF	TGTGCCACCAGTGAGGCGGGACCCTCGGGGCGCTCGGAGACCCAGTACTTC
TRBJ2-2	TRBV10-2	.	TRBD2	CASHIAGGHTGELFF	TGCGCCAGCCATATAGCGGGGGGGCACACCGGGGAGCTGTTTTTT
TRBJ2-5	TRBV4-3	many	.	CASSLLGYPETQYF	TGCGCCAGCAGCCTCCTGGGCTACCCAGAGACCCAGTACTTC
TRBJ2-3	TRBV14	.	TRBD2	CASSQEIGTIQYF	TGTGCCAGCAGCCAAGAGATTGGGACTATCCAGTATTTT
TRBJ2-1	TRBV9	.	TRBD2	CASSVAPSGGQYNEQFF	TGTGCCAGCAGCGTAGCTCCTAGCGGGGGGCAGTACAATGAGCAGTTCTTC
TRBJ2-2	TRBV6-2/TRBV6-3	.	TRBD2	CASSYSGGTGELFF	TGTGCCAGCAGTTATAGCGGGGGCACCGGGGAGCTGTTTTTT
TRBJ2-5	TRBV18	.	.	CASSPRVGSQETQYF	TGTGCCAGCTCACCGAGGGTAGGGAGCCAAGAGACCCAGTACTTC
TRBJ2-6	TRBV5-5	.	TRBD1	CASSFGTGALSGANVLTF	TGTGCCAGCAGCTTTGGGACAGGGGCCCTCTCTGGGGCCAACGTCCTGACTTTC
TRBJ2-1	TRBV7-9	.	.	CASSLSGGVNNEQFF	TGTGCCAGCAGCTTATCAGGCGGGGTAAACAATGAGCAGTTCTTC
TRBJ1-2	TRBV27	few	.	CASRKFTGSNYGYTF	TGTGCCAGCAGGAAATTCACAGGGTCTAACTATGGCTACACCTTC
TRBJ2-3	TRBV19	.	TRBD2	CASSIAGGSTDTQYF	TGTGCCAGTAGTATCGCGGGGGGTTCCACAGATACGCAGTATTTT
TRBJ2-3	TRBV28	.	TRBD2	CASSPRLAGVGTQYF	TGTGCCAGCAGTCCCAGGCTAGCGGGGGTCGGTACGCAGTATTTT
TRBJ1-3	TRBV30	.	.	CAWGQSSSGNTIYF	TGTGCCTGGGGACAGTCGAGCTCTGGAAACACCATATATTTT
TRBJ1-1	TRBV9	few	.	CASSVGPTGLNTEAFF	TGTGCCAGCAGCGTAGGCCCTACAGGGTTGAACACTGAAGCTTTCTTT
TRBJ1-3	TRBV2	.	.	CASSGSGSSGNTIYF	TGTGCCAGCAGTGGGTCGGGGAGCTCTGGAAACACCATATATTTT
TRBJ2-2	TRBV10-3	.	.	CAITTGTPIGELFF	TGTGCCATCACTACCGGGACACCTATCGGGGAGCTGTTTTTT
TRBJ2-1	TRBV7-9	once	TRBD1	CASSFGQGYNEQFF	TGTGCCAGCAGCTTTGGACAGGGTTATAATGAGCAGTTCTTC
TRBJ2-1	TRBV20-1	.	.	CSASTLAGYNEQFF	TGCAGTGCTAGTACCCTCGCGGGTTACAATGAGCAGTTCTTC
TRBJ2-1	TRBV24-1	.	.	CATSDWGGPGGEQFF	TGTGCCACCAGTGATTGGGGGGGGCCAGGAGGTGAGCAGTTCTTC
TRBJ1-4	TRBV15	.	.	CATGGGFTTNEKLFF	TGTGCCACCGGTGGAGGGTTCACAACTAATGAAAAACTGTTTTTT
TRBJ1-5	TRBV5-7	.	TRBD1	CASSWDREVNQPQHF	TGTGCCAGCAGTTGGGACAGGGAGGTGAATCAGCCCCAGCATTTT
TRBJ1-1	TRBV13	.	.	CASSLGLQGYHSTEAFF	TGTGCCAGCAGCTTAGGCCTGCAGGGATACCACTCCACTGAAGCTTTCTTT
TRBJ1-1	TRBV15	.	TRBD1	CATSPSPGGATGSFF	TGTGCCACCAGCCCATCCCCAGGGGGTGCTACCGGGTCTTTCTTT
TRBJ2-1	TRBV7-2	few	.	CASSLDKGSRNEQFF	TGTGCCAGCAGCTTAGATAAGGGGTCGCGCAATGAGCAGTTCTTC
TRBJ2-1	TRBV19	.	TRBD2	CASKGLAADEQFF	TGTGCCAGTAAAGGACTAGCGGCGGATGAGCAGTTCTTC
TRBJ2-1	TRBV5-1	.	TRBD2	CASSGGSGGAAGQFF	TGCGCCAGCAGCGGGGGGAGCGGGGGCGCCGCGGGGCAGTTCTTC
TRBJ2-3	TRBV10-3	.	.	CAISEGLDTQYF	TGTGCCATCAGTGAGGGACTCGATACGCAGTATTTT
TRBJ2-7	TRBV15	.	TRBD1	CATSQTGASYEQYF	TGTGCCACCAGTCAGACAGGGGCCTCCTACGAGCAGTACTTC
TRBJ1-1	TRBV19	.	.	CASTRDGGTQAFF	TGTGCCAGTACAAGGGATGGAGGGACCCAAGCTTTCTTT
TRBJ2-2	TRBV7-8	.	TRBD1	CASSRRGDRGPGELFF	TGTGCCAGCAGCCGGAGGGGGGACAGGGGCCCCGGGGAGCTGTTTTTT
TRBJ2-1	TRBV19	.	.	CASSIDFREDEQFF	TGTGCCAGTAGTATAGATTTCCGGGAAGATGAGCAGTTCTTC
TRBJ2-1	TRBV14	.	TRBD1	CASSQEGTGYNEQFF	TGTGCCAGCAGCCAAGAAGGGACAGGATACAATGAGCAGTTCTTC
TRBJ1-5	TRBV19	.	.	CASSMYAAPSEPQHF	TGTGCCAGTAGTATGTACGCGGCTCCGTCGGAGCCCCAGCATTTT
TRBJ2-2	TRBV5-1	.	TRBD1	CASSFDRARNGELFF	TGCGCCAGCAGCTTTGACAGGGCAAGGAACGGGGAGCTGTTTTTT
TRBJ2-1	TRBV7-2	.	TRBD1	CASSAARGMEFNEQFF	TGTGCCAGCAGCGCCGCCAGGGGGATGGAATTCAATGAGCAGTTCTTC
TRBJ1-2	TRBV6-1	.	TRBD1	CASSEAGTGMYGYTF	TGTGCCAGCAGTGAGGCCGGGACAGGGATGTATGGCTACACCTTC
TRBJ1-1	TRBV18	.	.	CASGGGIGTTEAFF	TGTGCCAGCGGTGGGGGCATCGGTACCACTGAAGCTTTCTTT
TRBJ2-1	TRBV6-2/TRBV6-3	.	TRBD1	CASSSAGTGGNNEQFF	TGTGCCAGCAGCTCGGCCGGGACAGGGGGCAACAATGAGCAGTTCTTC
TRBJ1-5	TRBV3-1/TRBV3-2	.	.	CASSPRDGRINQPQHF	TGTGCCAGCAGCCCGCGGGACGGGAGAATCAATCAGCCCCAGCATTTT
TRBJ1-1	TRBV12-3/TRBV12-4	.	TRBD1	CASSSWTGLEAFF	TGTGCCAGCAGTTCGTGGACAGGGCTTGAAGCTTTCTTT
TRBJ1-3	TRBV18	.	TRBD1	CASSPGMTGSGNTIYF	TGTGCCAGCTCACCAGGGATGACAGGGTCTGGAAACACCATATATTTT